A selection of T cell receptor beta chains follows, all from one sample in a study of tumor and adjacent non-tumor tissue in lung cancer. TCRdb analysed the multiplex PCR reads with MiXCR anew, one entry per CDR3 protein. This table has over 40,000 distinct CDR3 sequences, roughly 60% appearing once. The sample taken for sequencing was distant non-tumor lung tissue. These receptors came from a woman between 35 and 50 years old with non-small cell lung cancer. Each CDR3 is given with its conserved first and last residue. Each record gives: J gene, V gene, CDR3 protein.

TRBJ2-2 | TRBV4-2 | CASSQDWATNTGELFF
TRBJ2-1 | TRBV15 | CASFRGEQFF
TRBJ1-1 | TRBV11-1 | CASSLAGQGITEAFF
TRBJ2-4 | TRBV11-3 | CVSSWGLGQNIQYF
TRBJ2-2 | TRBV11-2 | CASSHIVPGELFF
TRBJ2-1 | TRBV29-1 | CSVDLASGRNRNKQFF
TRBJ2-5 | TRBV10-3 | CAPAEEQGTQYF
TRBJ1-2 | TRBV6-5 | CASSPGTGELANYGYTF
TRBJ2-7 | TRBV10-2 | CASSVDTNYEQYF
TRBJ2-2 | TRBV6-2/TRBV6-3 | CASVDRALSTGELFF
TRBJ2-2 | TRBV4-1 | CASSPGADTGELFF
TRBJ2-7 | TRBV20-1 | CSVKLVFKGSEQYF
TRBJ2-2 | TRBV28 | CASSLRDAANTGELFF
TRBJ2-3 | TRBV20-1 | CSAIGGGTFYTDTQYF
TRBJ1-1 | TRBV15 | CATSRVARTTEAFF
TRBJ2-7 | TRBV5-6 | CVNSLTGSSYEQYF
TRBJ2-1 | TRBV12-3/TRBV12-4 | CASSFGGGQGSEQIF
TRBJ1-1 | TRBV6-6 | CASQRDTEAYF
TRBJ1-1 | TRBV11-2 | CASSLSTNTEALF
TRBJ2-5 | TRBV24-1 | CATSDRATQDTQYF
TRBJ2-2 | TRBV6-5 | CVSSYRGVTARGELFF
TRBJ2-1 | TRBV20-1 | CNASRGGSYNEQFF
TRBJ2-6 | TRBV12-3/TRBV12-4 | CASRIEGNDGANVLTF
TRBJ2-1 | TRBV2 | CASRWDMSSYNEQFF
TRBJ2-1 | TRBV28 | CASTTGSHFSGNEQFF
TRBJ2-7 | TRBV20-1 | CSATTEPYGAYEQYF
TRBJ2-1 | TRBV29-1 | CTSAYNEQFF
TRBJ2-5 | TRBV20-1 | CSARDEGSGRMTQYF
TRBJ1-6 | TRBV20-1 | CSARMGRDNSPLHF
TRBJ2-6 | TRBV19 | CASSPDQGSGANVLTF
TRBJ2-1 | TRBV20-1 | CSASRGDSYNEQFF
TRBJ2-1 | TRBV29-1 | CSVDEQERGSYNEQFF
TRBJ1-6 | TRBV11-2 | CASSLERRSHLHF
TRBJ2-5 | TRBV11-2 | CVSSLGRQETQYF
TRBJ2-1 | TRBV11-2 | CASSLETSGTNEQLF
TRBJ2-1 | TRBV11-3 | CASSPRPISSYNEQLF
TRBJ2-6 | TRBV11-1 | CANSLGSIKINVLTF
TRBJ2-1 | TRBV2 | CASSESENKQFF